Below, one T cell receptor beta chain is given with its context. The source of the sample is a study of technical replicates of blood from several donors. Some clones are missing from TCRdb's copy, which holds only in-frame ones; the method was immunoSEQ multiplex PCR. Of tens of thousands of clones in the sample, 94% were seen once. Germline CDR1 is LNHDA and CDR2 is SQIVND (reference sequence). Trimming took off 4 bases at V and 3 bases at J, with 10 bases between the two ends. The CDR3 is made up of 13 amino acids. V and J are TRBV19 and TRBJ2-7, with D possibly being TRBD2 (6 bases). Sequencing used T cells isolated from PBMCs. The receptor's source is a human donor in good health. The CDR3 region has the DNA TGTGCCAGTAGTAATCTCGGGAGCTACGAGCAGTACTTC. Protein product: CASSNLGSYEQYF.